The source of this T cell receptor beta chain is a study of shared clonotypes between healthy human individuals. Study outcomes and limitations: Rarefaction revealed incomplete sorted-subset sequencing despite large depth. Naive subsets generally had larger estimated richness than memory subsets. Naive CD4 clonotypes overlapped across a handful of donors at approximately 5%.

Sorted-subset replicate PCRs used approximately 200 ng of genomic DNA. This amount corresponded to some 30,000 T cell genomes. TCRdb's copy holds only in-frame clones and misses some; the assay was immunoSEQ multiplex PCR. The sample comprises approximately 98,000 clones, more than 65% of which are singletons, and around 24% rests with the top ten. This CDR3 region has 16 residues. The germline V gene has CDR1 SGHDN and CDR2 FVKESK. V gave up 5 bases and J gave up 5 bases; unmatched junction bases: 5. About this clone: Its antigen is currently unknown.

Material: memory CD8+ T cells sorted from blood. Subset of the sample: CD45RO+ cells pooled with CCR7-negative TemRA cells. The chain has TRBV14 and TRBJ2-2; the match to TRBD2 covers 13 bases. The sequence derives from a woman younger than 45 in good health. This CDR3 is CASSGLAGVGTGELFF. CDR3 coding DNA: TGTGCCAGCAGCGGACTAGCGGGAGTTGGGACCGGGGAGCTGTTTTTT.